A selection of T cell receptor beta chains follows, all from one sample in a study of T cell responses to AZD1222 COVID-19 vaccine. The table came from immunoSEQ multiplex PCR; TCRdb's copy has only in-frame clones and leaves some out. Seen here are about 130,000 clones, 87% observed once, and the top ten hold 10%. The starting material was peripheral blood, obtained on day 0 of AZD1222 vaccination. The source of these receptors is an adult in good health. CDR3s include the opening cysteine and the closing phenylalanine or tryptophan. Not all rows give a size; the values are once, few, many and, for expanded clones, a class.

TRBJ2-7 | . | TRBV9 | CASSVGLSSYEQYF
TRBJ2-2 | few | TRBV5-1 | CASSSYGRVWRGGTGELFF
TRBJ2-6 | . | TRBV19 | CASSIDLGSSGANVLTF
TRBJ2-7 | once | TRBV7-9 | CASSFGNSYEQYF
TRBJ1-1 | many | TRBV19 | CASSIKFYTEAFF
TRBJ1-1 | . | TRBV3-1/TRBV3-2 | CASSQDLDRDTEAFF
TRBJ1-5 | . | TRBV7-2 | CASSLEDRGYPPQHF
TRBJ1-2 | . | TRBV9 | CASSGTRGYTF
TRBJ2-7 | . | TRBV28 | CASSLPREGWYF
TRBJ2-2 | few | TRBV7-2 | CASSLAGWIGELFF
TRBJ1-5 | . | TRBV7-9 | CASSLGGTGLQPQHF
TRBJ2-1 | . | TRBV7-7 | CASSPEPTGGGVRNEQFF
TRBJ2-1 | . | TRBV29-1 | CSVEDLAGYEQFF
TRBJ1-1 | . | TRBV29-1 | CSATRGTAEAFF
TRBJ2-2 | . | TRBV3-1/TRBV3-2 | CASSQDGLAGTGELFF
TRBJ2-2 | . | TRBV25-1 | CASSEAGVGLAGAGELFF
TRBJ2-5 | once | TRBV5-1 | CASSSGQGTRETQYF
TRBJ2-5 | . | TRBV30 | CAWSLTRTVQETQYF
TRBJ1-6 | . | TRBV30 | CAWMGGSENSPLHF
TRBJ2-2 | . | TRBV5-6 | CASSLLEGGYTGELFF
TRBJ2-5 | . | TRBV7-2 | CASSQYQETQYF
TRBJ1-1 | . | TRBV6-5 | CASSYGEVNTEAFF
TRBJ1-2 | . | TRBV20-1 | CSASSVNYGYTF
TRBJ2-2 | once | TRBV5-5 | CASSFFRVGSGDNTGELFF
TRBJ1-2 | . | TRBV6-6 | CASSTDRGHGYTF
TRBJ1-4 | . | TRBV7-9 | CASQGSTNEKLFF
TRBJ1-2 | . | TRBV9 | CASSVDRANYGYTF
TRBJ2-7 | once | TRBV5-1 | CASSLAQGPYEQYF
TRBJ1-4 | . | TRBV7-2 | CASSTRDRDGLFF
TRBJ1-2 | . | TRBV6-5 | CASSRTENYGYTF
TRBJ2-5 | once | TRBV28 | CASRPRILVFLPQETQYF
TRBJ1-3 | . | TRBV18 | CASSPTGNTIYF
TRBJ2-5 | . | TRBV7-9 | CASSLAANRGPETQYF
TRBJ2-5 | once | TRBV13 | CASSTSGGQEETQYF